Listed below are T cell receptor beta chains from one sample, sequenced in a study of blood T cell repertoires in COVID-19. The assay was immunoSEQ multiplex PCR, and TCRdb's table has in-frame clones only and misses some. The profile shows approximately 130,000 clones, over 75% of them singletons. The specimen was peripheral blood. The receptors were gathered from a man in his forties or fifties with active or convalescent COVID-19. The CDR3 runs from the conserved cysteine through the conserved F or W. Each record gives: D gene, clone size, J gene, V gene, CDR3 protein, CDR3 DNA. D genes are given only for firm matches. Some rows mark clone size as missing; the rest say once, few, many or name a class of expanded clone.

D gene: TRBD1; clone size: once; J gene: TRBJ2-5; V gene: TRBV11-3; CDR3 protein: CASSPQQGAGETQYF; CDR3 DNA: TGTGCCAGCAGCCCTCAACAGGGGGCAGGGGAGACCCAGTACTTC
D gene: -; clone size: -; J gene: TRBJ2-2; V gene: TRBV2; CDR3 protein: CASSPGQTTGELFF; CDR3 DNA: TGTGCCAGCAGCCCCGGACAGACCACCGGGGAGCTGTTTTTT
D gene: -; clone size: -; J gene: TRBJ1-1; V gene: TRBV2; CDR3 protein: CASMVGGDLNTEAFF; CDR3 DNA: TGTGCCAGCATGGTTGGGGGGGACCTGAACACTGAAGCTTTCTTT
D gene: -; clone size: few; J gene: TRBJ1-5; V gene: TRBV7-8; CDR3 protein: CASSLEPRDVSSNQPQHF; CDR3 DNA: TGTGCCAGCAGCTTAGAGCCCAGGGATGTTAGTAGCAATCAGCCCCAGCATTTT
D gene: -; clone size: -; J gene: TRBJ1-5; V gene: TRBV7-9; CDR3 protein: CASSLGGASNQPQHF; CDR3 DNA: TGTGCCAGCAGCTTAGGGGGCGCGAGCAATCAGCCCCAGCATTTT
D gene: -; clone size: -; J gene: TRBJ2-3; V gene: TRBV7-8; CDR3 protein: CASSSTTSSTDTQYF; CDR3 DNA: TGTGCCAGCAGCTCCACAACGTCTAGCACAGATACGCAGTATTTT
D gene: -; clone size: -; J gene: TRBJ1-1; V gene: TRBV19; CDR3 protein: CASSIVALGLGAEAFF; CDR3 DNA: TGTGCCAGTAGTATAGTGGCTTTAGGTCTCGGGGCTGAAGCTTTCTTT
D gene: -; clone size: -; J gene: TRBJ2-7; V gene: TRBV5-5; CDR3 protein: CASRGAYEQYF; CDR3 DNA: TGTGCCAGCAGAGGGGCGTACGAGCAGTACTTC
D gene: TRBD1; clone size: -; J gene: TRBJ1-6; V gene: TRBV18; CDR3 protein: CASSPSTGTGNSPLHF; CDR3 DNA: TGTGCCAGCTCACCCTCGACAGGGACTGGCAATTCACCCCTCCACTTT
D gene: -; clone size: -; J gene: TRBJ1-1; V gene: TRBV12-3/TRBV12-4; CDR3 protein: CASSNGQIEAFF; CDR3 DNA: TGTGCCAGCAGTAATGGACAGATTGAAGCTTTCTTT
D gene: -; clone size: -; J gene: TRBJ1-2; V gene: TRBV30; CDR3 protein: CAWSPGQPNYGYTF; CDR3 DNA: TGTGCCTGGAGTCCAGGACAGCCTAACTATGGCTACACCTTC
D gene: -; clone size: many; J gene: TRBJ1-1; V gene: TRBV6-5; CDR3 protein: CASRALVRGTEAFF; CDR3 DNA: TGTGCCAGCAGGGCACTTGTCAGGGGTACTGAAGCTTTCTTT
D gene: -; clone size: -; J gene: TRBJ2-3; V gene: TRBV4-2; CDR3 protein: CASSQDRRDTQYF; CDR3 DNA: TGTGCCAGCAGCCAAGATCGTCGAGATACGCAGTATTTT
D gene: -; clone size: few; J gene: TRBJ1-5; V gene: TRBV3-1/TRBV3-2; CDR3 protein: CASSQGAGNSPPQHF; CDR3 DNA: TGTGCCAGCAGCCAAGGGGCAGGGAATTCCCCGCCCCAGCATTTT
D gene: -; clone size: -; J gene: TRBJ1-5; V gene: TRBV10-3; CDR3 protein: CAIGSGDQPQHF; CDR3 DNA: TGTGCCATCGGCTCAGGGGATCAGCCCCAGCATTTT
D gene: TRBD1; clone size: -; J gene: TRBJ2-1; V gene: TRBV7-3; CDR3 protein: CASSRDSSYNEQFF; CDR3 DNA: TGTGCCAGCAGTCGGGACAGCTCCTACAATGAGCAGTTCTTC
D gene: TRBD1; clone size: -; J gene: TRBJ2-5; V gene: TRBV10-1; CDR3 protein: CASRVGTEYQETQYF; CDR3 DNA: TGCGCAAGCAGGGTAGGGACAGAGTACCAAGAGACCCAGTACTTC
D gene: -; clone size: -; J gene: TRBJ2-3; V gene: TRBV3-1/TRBV3-2; CDR3 protein: CASSLRDTQYF; CDR3 DNA: TGTGCCAGCAGCCTCCGAGATACGCAGTATTTT
D gene: -; clone size: many; J gene: TRBJ2-6; V gene: TRBV6-4; CDR3 protein: CASTPDGSSGANVLTF; CDR3 DNA: TGTGCCAGCACTCCGGACGGGAGCTCTGGGGCCAACGTCCTGACTTTC
D gene: TRBD1; clone size: -; J gene: TRBJ1-4; V gene: TRBV2; CDR3 protein: CASGAQGVANEKLFF; CDR3 DNA: TGTGCCAGCGGCGCCCAGGGGGTTGCTAATGAAAAACTGTTTTTT
D gene: -; clone size: -; J gene: TRBJ1-6; V gene: TRBV7-3; CDR3 protein: CASSPGGSSPLHF; CDR3 DNA: TGTGCCAGCAGCCCCGGGGGGAGTTCACCCCTCCACTTT
D gene: -; clone size: -; J gene: TRBJ2-6; V gene: TRBV6-2/TRBV6-3; CDR3 protein: CASSSQGGGVVGANVLTF; CDR3 DNA: TGTGCCAGCAGTTCTCAGGGTGGTGGGGTAGTCGGGGCCAACGTCCTGACTTTC
D gene: -; clone size: -; J gene: TRBJ1-6; V gene: TRBV11-2; CDR3 protein: CASSLEGANNSPLHF; CDR3 DNA: TGTGCCAGCAGCTTAGAGGGGGCGAATAATTCACCCCTCCACTTT
D gene: TRBD2; clone size: -; J gene: TRBJ2-3; V gene: TRBV30; CDR3 protein: CAWSRIPGLAIDTQYF; CDR3 DNA: TGTGCCTGGAGCCGCATTCCGGGACTAGCGATAGATACGCAGTATTTT
D gene: TRBD1; clone size: once; J gene: TRBJ2-1; V gene: TRBV7-3; CDR3 protein: CASSLRQGALGEQFF; CDR3 DNA: TGTGCCAGCAGCTTAAGACAGGGGGCTCTGGGTGAGCAGTTCTTC
D gene: -; clone size: -; J gene: TRBJ1-1; V gene: TRBV4-2; CDR3 protein: CASSTRQFMNTEAFF; CDR3 DNA: TGTGCCAGCAGCACTCGACAGTTCATGAACACTGAAGCTTTCTTT
D gene: -; clone size: -; J gene: TRBJ2-5; V gene: TRBV7-9; CDR3 protein: CASSFILGPQETQYF; CDR3 DNA: TGTGCCAGCAGCTTCATTCTGGGCCCCCAAGAGACCCAGTACTTC
D gene: -; clone size: few; J gene: TRBJ1-5; V gene: TRBV4-1; CDR3 protein: CASCQVGRPNQPQHF; CDR3 DNA: TGCGCCAGCTGCCAGGTGGGGAGGCCTAATCAGCCCCAGCATTTT
D gene: -; clone size: -; J gene: TRBJ2-7; V gene: TRBV6-6; CDR3 protein: CASSSTGPYEQYF; CDR3 DNA: TGTGCCAGCAGTTCTACGGGTCCCTACGAGCAGTACTTC
D gene: TRBD1; clone size: -; J gene: TRBJ1-5; V gene: TRBV18; CDR3 protein: CASSLQGAGNQPQHF; CDR3 DNA: TGTGCCAGCTCACTACAGGGGGCCGGCAATCAGCCCCAGCATTTT
D gene: -; clone size: -; J gene: TRBJ2-2; V gene: TRBV7-2; CDR3 protein: CASSTGQIGTGELFF; CDR3 DNA: TGTGCCAGCAGCACCGGACAGATAGGGACCGGGGAGCTGTTTTTT
D gene: -; clone size: -; J gene: TRBJ2-1; V gene: TRBV11-2; CDR3 protein: CASSLLVDSYNEQFF; CDR3 DNA: TGTGCCAGCAGCTTACTAGTCGACTCCTACAATGAGCAGTTCTTC
D gene: -; clone size: -; J gene: TRBJ1-6; V gene: TRBV11-2; CDR3 protein: CASSFSTGDSPLHF; CDR3 DNA: TGTGCCAGCAGCTTTAGCACCGGAGATTCACCCCTCCACTTT
D gene: TRBD2; clone size: -; J gene: TRBJ2-5; V gene: TRBV30; CDR3 protein: CAGSGGLQETQYF; CDR3 DNA: TGTGCCGGTAGCGGGGGCCTACAAGAGACCCAGTACTTC
D gene: TRBD1; clone size: -; J gene: TRBJ2-5; V gene: TRBV5-1; CDR3 protein: CASSTGQPQETQYF; CDR3 DNA: TGCGCCAGCAGCACGGGACAGCCCCAAGAGACCCAGTACTTC
D gene: TRBD2; clone size: -; J gene: TRBJ2-1; V gene: TRBV12-3/TRBV12-4; CDR3 protein: CAIAGAYNEQFF; CDR3 DNA: TGTGCCATTGCGGGAGCCTACAATGAGCAGTTCTTC
D gene: -; clone size: -; J gene: TRBJ1-1; V gene: TRBV27; CDR3 protein: CASSLYGQNTEAFF; CDR3 DNA: TGTGCCAGCAGTTTATATGGACAGAACACTGAAGCTTTCTTT